The 3 T cell receptor beta chains presented below share a single source sample, sequenced in a study of control samples from healthy donors and cancer patients. Profiled with immunoSEQ multiplex PCR; TCRdb holds only in-frame clones, not every one. The table shows roughly 150,000 clones, with roughly 93% occurring only once. The material sequenced was blood. These TCRs come from a man aged 18 to 35 in good health.

The gene calls are TRBV6-5 and TRBJ2-7; a possible D gene is TRBD1 (5 bases). V lost 5 bases to trimming and J lost 2 bases, with 16 bases between them. Germline lookup yields CDR1 MNHEY and CDR2 SVGAGI. The CDR3 extends over 15 amino acids. Here the CDR3 DNA reads TGTGCCAGCAGTACGCAGGGAAAGGGTCCCTACGAGCAGTACTTC. Residues: CASSTQGKGPYEQYF.

The CDR3 DNA reads TGTGCCAGCAGTCCCCAGGCCCAAGAGACCCAGTACTTC. It yields the protein CASSPQAQETQYF. The rearrangement uses TRBV28 and TRBJ2-5; no definite D call. Germline CDR1 is MDHEN and CDR2 is SYDVKM. Trimming cost V 5 bases and J 1 base, with 8 bases left between them. There are 13 residues in the CDR3.

This chain joins TRBV7-2 and TRBJ2-1, with 8 bases lining up with TRBD2. Looked up from germline, CDR1 is SGHTA and CDR2 is FQGNSA. This CDR3 has 15 residues. Trimming removed 3 bases from V and 8 bases from J; junction bases left unmatched: 9. CDR3 residues: CASSFRTSTRDEQFF. As DNA, the CDR3 is TGTGCCAGCAGCTTTCGGACTAGCACCAGGGATGAGCAGTTCTTC.